This T cell receptor (beta chain) was found in a study of T cell responses to AZD1222 COVID-19 vaccine. As regards this clone: Its antigen is unknown.

Only in-frame clones appear in the TCRdb table, and some are missing; sequencing was by immunoSEQ multiplex PCR. The sample has about 130,000 clones; approximately 88% are singletons. Study-wide points: Epitopes outside B.1.351 and B.1.1.7 mutated regions reportedly drew nearly half of spike TCRs. Without day 14 samples, only post-peak T cell repertoires were studied. At study baseline, merely five or six AZD1222 recipients were seropositive. Among vaccine-associated CD4 TCRs, coverage spanned spike, with dominance at 160-218 and 743-854.

This CDR3 has 11 amino acids. The germline CDR1 and CDR2 sequences are SQVTM and ANQGSEA. Trimming removed 7 bases at V and 4 bases at J, with 11 bases between. Sequences were derived from peripheral blood, sampled 28 days after the second AZD1222 dose. The chain combines TRBV29-1 with TRBJ2-7; D could derive from TRBD1 or TRBD2 (5 bases each). This receptor was identified in an adult who received the AZD1222 COVID-19 vaccine. The CDR3 DNA reads as TGCAGCGCCGGTGGGGGTTACGAGCAGTACTTC. Its translation is CSAGGGYEQYF.